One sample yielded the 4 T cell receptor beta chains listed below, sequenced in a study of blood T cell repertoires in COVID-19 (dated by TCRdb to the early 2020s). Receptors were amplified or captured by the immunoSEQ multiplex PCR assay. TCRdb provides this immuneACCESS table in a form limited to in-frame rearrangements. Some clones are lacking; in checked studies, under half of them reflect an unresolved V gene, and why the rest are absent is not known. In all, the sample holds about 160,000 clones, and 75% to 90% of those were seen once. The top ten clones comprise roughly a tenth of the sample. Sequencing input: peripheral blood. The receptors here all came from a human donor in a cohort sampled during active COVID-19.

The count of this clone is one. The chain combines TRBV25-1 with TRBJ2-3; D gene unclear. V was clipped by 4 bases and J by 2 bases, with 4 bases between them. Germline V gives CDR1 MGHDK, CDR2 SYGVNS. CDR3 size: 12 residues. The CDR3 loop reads CASSVATDTQYF. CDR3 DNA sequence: TGTGCCAGCAGTGTAGCCACAGATACGCAGTATTTT.

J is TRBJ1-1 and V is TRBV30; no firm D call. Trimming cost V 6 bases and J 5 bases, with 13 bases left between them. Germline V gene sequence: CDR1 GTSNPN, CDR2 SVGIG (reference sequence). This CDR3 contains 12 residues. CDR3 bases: TGTGCCTGTCCGACCGCGGGTACTGAAGCTTTCTTT. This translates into CACPTAGTEAFF.

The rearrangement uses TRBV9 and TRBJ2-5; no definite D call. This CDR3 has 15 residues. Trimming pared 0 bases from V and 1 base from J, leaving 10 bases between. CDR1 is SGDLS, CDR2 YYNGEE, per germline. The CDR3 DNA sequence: TGTGCCAGCAGCGTAGACCTAGGCCCCCAAGAGACCCAGTACTTC. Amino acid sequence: CASSVDLGPQETQYF.

The CDR3 is CSFWWGVGETQYF. In DNA form, the CDR3 reads TGCAGCTTCTGGTGGGGGGTTGGAGAGACCCAGTACTTC. This chain links TRBV29-1 with TRBJ2-5; D possibly corresponds to TRBD2 (6 bases). The CDR3 is 13 residues long. Trimming took off 8 bases at V and 4 bases at J, with 17 bases between the two ends. Germline V gives CDR1 SQVTM, CDR2 ANQGSEA.